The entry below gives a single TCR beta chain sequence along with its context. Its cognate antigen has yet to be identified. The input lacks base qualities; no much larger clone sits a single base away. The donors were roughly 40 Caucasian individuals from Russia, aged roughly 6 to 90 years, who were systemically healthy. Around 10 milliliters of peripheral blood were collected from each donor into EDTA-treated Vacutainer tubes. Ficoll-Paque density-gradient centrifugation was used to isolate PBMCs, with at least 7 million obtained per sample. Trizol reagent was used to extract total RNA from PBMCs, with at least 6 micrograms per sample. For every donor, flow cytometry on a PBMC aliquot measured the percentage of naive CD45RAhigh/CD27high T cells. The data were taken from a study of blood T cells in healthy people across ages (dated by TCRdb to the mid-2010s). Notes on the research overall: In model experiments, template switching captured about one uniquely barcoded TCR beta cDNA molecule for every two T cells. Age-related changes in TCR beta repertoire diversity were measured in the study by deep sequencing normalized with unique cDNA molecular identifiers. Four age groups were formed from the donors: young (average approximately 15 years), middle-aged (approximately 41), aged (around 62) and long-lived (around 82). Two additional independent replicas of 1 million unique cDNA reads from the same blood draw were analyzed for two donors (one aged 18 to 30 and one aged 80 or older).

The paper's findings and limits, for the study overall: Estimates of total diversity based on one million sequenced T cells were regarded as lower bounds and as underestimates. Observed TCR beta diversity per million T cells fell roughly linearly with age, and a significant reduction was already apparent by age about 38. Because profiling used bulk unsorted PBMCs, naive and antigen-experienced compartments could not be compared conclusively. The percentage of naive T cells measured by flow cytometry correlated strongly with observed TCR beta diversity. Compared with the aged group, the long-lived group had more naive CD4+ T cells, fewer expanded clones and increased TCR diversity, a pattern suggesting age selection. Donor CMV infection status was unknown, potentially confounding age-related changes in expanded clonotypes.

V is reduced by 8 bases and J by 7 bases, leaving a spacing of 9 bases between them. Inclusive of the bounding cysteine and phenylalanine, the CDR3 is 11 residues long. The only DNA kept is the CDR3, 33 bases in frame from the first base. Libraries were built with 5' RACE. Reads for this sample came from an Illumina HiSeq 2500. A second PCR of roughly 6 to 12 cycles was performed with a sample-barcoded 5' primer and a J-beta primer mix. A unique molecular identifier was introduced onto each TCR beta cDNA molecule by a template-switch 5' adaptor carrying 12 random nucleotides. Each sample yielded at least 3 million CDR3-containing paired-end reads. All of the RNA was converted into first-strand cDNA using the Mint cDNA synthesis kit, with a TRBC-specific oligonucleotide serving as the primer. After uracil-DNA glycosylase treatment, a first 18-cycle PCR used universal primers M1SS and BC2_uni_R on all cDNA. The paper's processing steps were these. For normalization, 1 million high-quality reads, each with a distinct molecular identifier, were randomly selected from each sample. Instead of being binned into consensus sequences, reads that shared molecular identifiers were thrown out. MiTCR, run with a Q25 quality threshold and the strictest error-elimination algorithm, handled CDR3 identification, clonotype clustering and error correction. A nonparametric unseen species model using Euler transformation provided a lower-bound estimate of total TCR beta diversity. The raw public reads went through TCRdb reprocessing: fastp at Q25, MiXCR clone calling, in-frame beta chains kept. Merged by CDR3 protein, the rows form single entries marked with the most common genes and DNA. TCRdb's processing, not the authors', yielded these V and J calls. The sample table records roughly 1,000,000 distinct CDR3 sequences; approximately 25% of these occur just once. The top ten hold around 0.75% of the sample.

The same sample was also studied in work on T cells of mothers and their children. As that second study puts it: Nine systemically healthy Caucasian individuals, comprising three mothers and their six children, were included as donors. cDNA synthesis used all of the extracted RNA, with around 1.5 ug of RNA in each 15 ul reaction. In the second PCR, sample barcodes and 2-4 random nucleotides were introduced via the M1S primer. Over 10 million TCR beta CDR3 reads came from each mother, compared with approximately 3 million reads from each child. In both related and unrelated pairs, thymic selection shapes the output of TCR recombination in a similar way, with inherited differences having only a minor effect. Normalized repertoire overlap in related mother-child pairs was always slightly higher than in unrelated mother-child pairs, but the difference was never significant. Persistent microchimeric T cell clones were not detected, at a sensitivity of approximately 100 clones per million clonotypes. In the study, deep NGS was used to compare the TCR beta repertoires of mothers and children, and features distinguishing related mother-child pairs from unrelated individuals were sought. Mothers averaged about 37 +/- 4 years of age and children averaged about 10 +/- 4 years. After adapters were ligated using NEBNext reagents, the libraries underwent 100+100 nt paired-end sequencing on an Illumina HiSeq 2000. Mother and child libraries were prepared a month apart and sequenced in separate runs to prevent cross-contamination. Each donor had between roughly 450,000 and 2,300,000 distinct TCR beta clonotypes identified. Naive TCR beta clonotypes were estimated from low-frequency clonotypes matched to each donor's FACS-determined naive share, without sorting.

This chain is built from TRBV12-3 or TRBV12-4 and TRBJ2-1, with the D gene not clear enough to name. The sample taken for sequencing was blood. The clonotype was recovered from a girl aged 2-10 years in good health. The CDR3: CASGHGNEQFF. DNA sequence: TGTGCCAGCGGCCATGGGAATGAGCAGTTCTTC.